The present TCR beta chain was sequenced within a study of CD8 T cells in ankylosing spondylitis. Overall study findings and caveats: A TCR beta motif of seven or eight highly homologous variants appeared characteristic of ankylosing spondylitis blood.

Germline values: CDR1 MNHEY, CDR2 SVGAGI. The CDR3 has 15 amino acids. V shed 2 bases, J shed 4 bases, and the junction held 4 bases outside the gene matches. TCRdb redid the calling of the 5' RACE reads with MiXCR, one entry per CDR3 protein. The table lists around 890,000 distinct CDR3 sequences, approximately 12% of them singletons, with roughly 0.51% in the top ten. This clonotype was recorded a few times. The antigen is undetermined. The sequence came from a male donor with ankylosing spondylitis. The sequenced sample consisted of blood, either unsorted or a sorted T cell fraction (not recorded which). The V and J genes are TRBV6-5 and TRBJ1-2; TRBD1 aligns across 10 bases. The CDR3: CASSYGQGGGYGYTF. The DNA for the CDR3 is TGTGCCAGCAGTTACGGACAGGGGGGAGGCTATGGCTACACCTTC.